This TCR beta chain was identified during a study of human T cells and chemical hapten exposure. Looking at the study overall: Each patch test put 0.01% DPC on the upper back, and results were read at 6 days.

Time point given: patch test 3, about 24 weeks after DPC sensitization. Sample treatment: therapeutic diphenylcyclopropenone sensitization with weekly scalp DPC. A word on this clonotype: Its antigen is unknown.

This CDR3 has 15 residues. CDR1 and CDR2 from the germline V gene are SNHLY and FYNNEI. V lost 4 bases and J lost 1; bases outside the gene matches: 5. Regarding the study as a whole: Healthy people's immune response may differ from that of the donors, who had alopecia. With patch test score, the counts of PT1 expanded TCRs showed a positive correlation.

TCRdb re-called the RACE reads with MiXCR, one entry per CDR3 protein. The repertoire holds tens of thousands of distinct CDR3 sequences, under 14% seen once, with approximately 3.7% in the top ten. Specimen: whole blood, collected in connection with sensitization to the hapten diphenylcyclopropenone (DPC). The V call is TRBV2, the J call TRBJ2-3; 7 bases match TRBD2. The receptor comes from a woman between 50 and 59 years old with alopecia areata. Some clones in this sample may be carry-over from other donors' samples. This CDR3 reads CASSVSGSRTDTQYF. The CDR3 DNA reads TGTGCCAGCAGTGTTAGCGGGTCCCGCACAGATACGCAGTATTTT.